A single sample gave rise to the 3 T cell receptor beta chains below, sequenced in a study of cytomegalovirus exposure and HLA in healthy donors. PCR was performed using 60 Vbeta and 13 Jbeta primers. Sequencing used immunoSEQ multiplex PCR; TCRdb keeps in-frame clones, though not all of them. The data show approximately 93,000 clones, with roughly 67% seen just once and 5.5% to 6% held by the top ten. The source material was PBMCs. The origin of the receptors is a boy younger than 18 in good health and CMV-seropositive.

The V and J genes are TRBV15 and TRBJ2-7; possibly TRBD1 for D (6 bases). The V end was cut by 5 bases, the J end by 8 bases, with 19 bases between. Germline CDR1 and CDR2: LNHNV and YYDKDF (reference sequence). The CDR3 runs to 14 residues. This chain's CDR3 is CATSDPASRGKQYF. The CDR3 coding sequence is TGTGCCACCAGCGACCCGGCCTCGAGGGGGAAGCAGTACTTC.

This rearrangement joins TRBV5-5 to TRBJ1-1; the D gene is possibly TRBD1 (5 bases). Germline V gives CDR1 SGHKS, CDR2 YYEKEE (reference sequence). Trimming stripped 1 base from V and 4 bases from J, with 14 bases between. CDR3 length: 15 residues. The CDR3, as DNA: TGTGCCAGCAGCTTGTTTTCAGGGCTCGGCACTGAAGCTTTCTTT. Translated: CASSLFSGLGTEAFF.

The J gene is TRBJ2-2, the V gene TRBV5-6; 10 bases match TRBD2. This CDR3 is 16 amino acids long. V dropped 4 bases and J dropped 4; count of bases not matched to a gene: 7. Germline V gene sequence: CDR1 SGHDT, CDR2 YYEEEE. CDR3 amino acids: CASSDISGGITGELFF. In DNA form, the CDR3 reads TGTGCCAGCAGCGATATTAGCGGGGGGATCACCGGGGAGCTGTTTTTT.